Following are 10 T cell receptor beta chains from one sample sequenced in a study of patients and donors after allogeneic stem cell transplantation. TCRdb analysed the RT-PCR reads with MiXCR anew, one entry per CDR3 protein. This sample has 100,000 to 130,000 distinct CDR3 sequences, with roughly 37% found just once. The material sequenced was blood, either unsorted or a sorted T cell fraction (not recorded which). Receptors were obtained from a human donor who was either an allogeneic HSCT recipient or a stem cell or donor lymphocyte infusion donor (not recorded which). It is not recorded whose cells these are; they may come from a transplant donor.

The gene calls are TRBV29-1 and TRBJ2-3; D gene uncertain. CDR3 length equals 14 residues. Looked up from germline, CDR1 is SQVTM and CDR2 is ANQGSEA. V lost 7 bases and J 4 bases, leaving 18 bases between the germline ends. The CDR3 loop is CSALGRLLADTQYF. Written as DNA, the CDR3 is TGCAGCGCCCTCGGACGCCTCCTCGCAGATACGCAGTATTTT.

V is TRBV12-3 or TRBV12-4 and J is TRBJ2-1; 12 bases match TRBD2. CDR3 length equals 16 residues. V gave up 4 bases and J gave up 10 bases; unmatched junction bases: 11. CDR3 DNA: TGTGCCAGCAGTTCGCTCCTAGCGGGAGGGCCGAGGGAGCAGTTCTTC. Its translation is CASSSLLAGGPREQFF.

The rearrangement links TRBV5-1 to TRBJ2-1; no definite D call. The CDR3 spans 14 residues. Trimming took 1 base from V and 4 from J, leaving 9 bases between them. Germline CDR1 SGHRS, CDR2 YFSETQ. The CDR3 DNA follows: TGCGCCAGCAGCTTGACAGCATATTACAATGAGCAGTTCTTC. This translates into CASSLTAYYNEQFF.

In this sample, this clonotype turned up many times. The chain recombines TRBV29-1 with TRBJ1-2, with D uncertain. The CDR3 has 13 amino acids. CDR1 is SQVTM and CDR2 is ANQGSEA in the germline V gene. Trimming left V 0 bases short and J 8 bases short, with 13 bases between. The CDR3 nucleotides read TGCAGCGTTGAAGACGATCCGGTTTTGGGCTACACCTTC. Translation: CSVEDDPVLGYTF.

This clonotype was counted ten times or more. CDR3 region: CASSYILASYNEQFF. As DNA, the CDR3 is TGTGCCAGCAGTTACATCCTAGCGTCCTACAATGAGCAGTTCTTC. The J gene is TRBJ2-1, the V gene TRBV12-3 or TRBV12-4; a possible D gene is TRBD2 (6 bases). The V end lost 4 bases, the J end lost 1 base, and 11 bases lay between the germline ends. This CDR3 spans 15 amino acids.

The CDR3 loop is CASSLFGDNSPLHF. The CDR3 DNA sequence: TGTGCCAGCAGCTTGTTTGGGGATAATTCACCCCTCCACTTT. This sequence joins TRBV7-9 and TRBJ1-6; D gene unclear. V lost 3 bases and J lost 5, with 8 bases in between. CDR1 and CDR2 (germline): SEHNR, FQNEAQ (reference sequence). The CDR3 is 14 residues long.

This clonotype was counted between two and nine times. The genes are TRBV12-3 or TRBV12-4 and TRBJ1-4, with no clear D. The CDR3 spans 14 residues. V lost 5 bases to trimming and J lost 5 bases, with 12 bases between them. Here the CDR3 DNA reads TGTGCCAGCAGTCCCCCCGGGCCCAATGAAAAACTGTTTTTT. This sequence encodes CASSPPGPNEKLFF.

At least ten counts were recorded for this clonotype. V is TRBV10-3 and J is TRBJ1-2; D gene uncertain. The CDR3 sequence is 15 residues long. V was pared by 1 base and J by 1 base, with 10 bases between. Germline V gene sequence: CDR1 ENHRY, CDR2 SYGVKD. CDR3 protein: CAISEFGRNNYGYTF. CDR3 coding DNA: TGTGCCATCAGTGAGTTTGGCCGAAATAACTATGGCTACACCTTC.

The rearrangement joins TRBV7-3 to TRBJ2-2; 9 nucleotides agree with TRBD2. This CDR3 is built from 16 residues. V lost 1 base and J lost 2; bases outside the gene matches: 2. Germline V CDR1 and CDR2: SGHTA, FQGTGA. For the CDR3, the DNA is TGTGCCAGCAGCTTAATTAGCGGGAGAAACACCGGGGAGCTGTTTTTT. It specifies CASSLISGRNTGELFF.

A few counts support this clonotype. The chain carries TRBV6-6 and TRBJ2-1, with 7 bases aligning to TRBD2. The germline V gene encodes CDR1 MNHNY and CDR2 SVGAGI (reference sequence). Losses at the gene ends were 0 bases for V and 7 bases for J; bases not matched to a gene: 18. The CDR3 has 19 residues. The CDR3, as DNA: TGTGCCAGCAGTTACTCGTCCTCACCCACTAGCGCCCTTTGGAATGAGCAGTTCTTC. Its protein is CASSYSSSPTSALWNEQFF.